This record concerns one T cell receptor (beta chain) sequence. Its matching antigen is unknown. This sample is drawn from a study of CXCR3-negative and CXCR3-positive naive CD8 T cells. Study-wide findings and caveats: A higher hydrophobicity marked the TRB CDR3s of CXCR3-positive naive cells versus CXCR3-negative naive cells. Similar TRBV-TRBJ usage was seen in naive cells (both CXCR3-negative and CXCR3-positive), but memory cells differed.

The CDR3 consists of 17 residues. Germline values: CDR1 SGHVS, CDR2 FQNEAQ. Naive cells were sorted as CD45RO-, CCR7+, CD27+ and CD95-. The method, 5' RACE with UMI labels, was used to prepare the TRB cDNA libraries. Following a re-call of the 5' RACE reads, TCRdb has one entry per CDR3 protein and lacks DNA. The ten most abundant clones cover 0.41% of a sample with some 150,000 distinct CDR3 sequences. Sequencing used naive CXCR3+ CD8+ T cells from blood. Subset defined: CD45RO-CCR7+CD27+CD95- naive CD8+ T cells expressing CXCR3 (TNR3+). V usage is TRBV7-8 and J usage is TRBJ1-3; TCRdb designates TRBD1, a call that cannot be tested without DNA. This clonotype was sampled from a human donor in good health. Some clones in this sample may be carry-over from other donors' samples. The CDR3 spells CASSWAGTGYSGNTIYF.